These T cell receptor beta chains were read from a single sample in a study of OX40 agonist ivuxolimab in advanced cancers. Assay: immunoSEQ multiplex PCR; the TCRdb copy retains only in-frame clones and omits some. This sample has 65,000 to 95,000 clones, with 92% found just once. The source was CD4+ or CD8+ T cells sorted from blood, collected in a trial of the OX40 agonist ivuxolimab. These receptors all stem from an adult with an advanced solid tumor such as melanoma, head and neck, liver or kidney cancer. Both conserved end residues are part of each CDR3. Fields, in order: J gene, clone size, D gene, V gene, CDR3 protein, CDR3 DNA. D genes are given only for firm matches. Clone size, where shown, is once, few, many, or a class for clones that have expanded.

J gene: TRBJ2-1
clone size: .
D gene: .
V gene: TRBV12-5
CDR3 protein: CASGLGAGYDYNEQFF
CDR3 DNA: TGTGCTAGTGGTTTGGGGGCGGGGTACGACTACAATGAGCAGTTCTTC

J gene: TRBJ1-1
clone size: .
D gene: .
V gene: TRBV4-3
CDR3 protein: CASSPLMNTEAFF
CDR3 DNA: TGCGCCAGCAGCCCTCTCATGAACACTGAAGCTTTCTTT

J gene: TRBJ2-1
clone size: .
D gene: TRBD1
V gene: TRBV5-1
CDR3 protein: CASSLSGGPDEQFF
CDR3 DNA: TGCGCCAGCAGCTTGTCAGGGGGCCCCGATGAGCAGTTCTTC

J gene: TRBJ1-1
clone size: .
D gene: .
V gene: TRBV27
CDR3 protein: CASSFRFVGTEAFF
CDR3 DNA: TGTGCCAGCAGTTTCCGGTTCGTAGGCACTGAAGCTTTCTTT

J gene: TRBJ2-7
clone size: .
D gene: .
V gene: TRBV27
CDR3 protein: CASSFSPGPYEQYF
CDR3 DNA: TGTGCCAGCAGTTTCAGTCCAGGCCCCTACGAGCAGTACTTC

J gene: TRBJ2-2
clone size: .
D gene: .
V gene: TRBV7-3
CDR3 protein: CASRQTPNTGELFF
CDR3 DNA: TGTGCCAGCAGGCAGACACCGAACACCGGGGAGCTGTTTTTT

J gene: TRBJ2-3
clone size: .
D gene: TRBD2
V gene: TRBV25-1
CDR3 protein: CASSDWGGSLTDTQYF
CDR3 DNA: TGTGCCAGCAGTGATTGGGGCGGGAGCCTCACAGATACGCAGTATTTT

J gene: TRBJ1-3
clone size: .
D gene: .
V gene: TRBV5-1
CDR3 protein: CASSLGQWDTGNTIYF
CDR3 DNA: TGCGCCAGCAGCTTGGGGCAGTGGGACACTGGAAACACCATATATTTT

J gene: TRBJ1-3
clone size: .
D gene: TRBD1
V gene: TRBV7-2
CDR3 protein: CASSLKGADGNTIYF
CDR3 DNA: TGTGCCAGCAGCTTAAAGGGGGCAGACGGAAACACCATATATTTT

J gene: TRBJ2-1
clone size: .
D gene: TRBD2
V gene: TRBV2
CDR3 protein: CASSGLAGEQFF
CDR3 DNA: TGTGCCAGCAGTGGGTTAGCGGGCGAGCAGTTCTTC

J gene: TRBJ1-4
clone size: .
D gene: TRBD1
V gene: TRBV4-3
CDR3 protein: CASSQGQGDEKLFF
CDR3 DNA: TGCGCCAGCAGCCAAGGACAGGGGGATGAAAAACTGTTTTTT

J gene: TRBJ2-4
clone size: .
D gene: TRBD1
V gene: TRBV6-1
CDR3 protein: CASSAGRGSLLAKNIQYF
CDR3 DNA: TGTGCCAGCAGTGCAGGCAGGGGGTCACTACTAGCCAAAAACATTCAGTACTTC

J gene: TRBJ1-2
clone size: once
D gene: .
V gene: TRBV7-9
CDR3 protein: CASSSGGSYGYTF
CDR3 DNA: TGTGCCAGCAGCTCCGGGGGAAGCTATGGCTACACCTTC

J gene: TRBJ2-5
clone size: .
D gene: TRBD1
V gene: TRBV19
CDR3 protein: CASSSRTGEETQYF
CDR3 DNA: TGTGCCAGTAGTTCCCGGACAGGGGAAGAGACCCAGTACTTC

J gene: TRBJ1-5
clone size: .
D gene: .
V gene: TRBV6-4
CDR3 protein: CASSDFRGMNNQPQHF
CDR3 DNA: TGTGCCAGCAGTGACTTCAGAGGAATGAACAATCAGCCCCAGCATTTT

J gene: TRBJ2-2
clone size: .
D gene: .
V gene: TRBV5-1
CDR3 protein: CASSFSVGTGELFF
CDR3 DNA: TGCGCCAGCAGCTTTTCCGTCGGCACCGGGGAGCTGTTTTTT

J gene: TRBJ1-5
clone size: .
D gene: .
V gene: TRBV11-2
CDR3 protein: CASSGERYGPQHF
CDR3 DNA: TGTGCCAGCAGCGGGGAGCGGTATGGGCCCCAGCATTTT

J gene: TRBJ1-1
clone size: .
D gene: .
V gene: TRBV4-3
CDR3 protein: CASSQAVNTEAFF
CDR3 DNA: TGCGCCAGCAGCCAAGCGGTGAACACTGAAGCTTTCTTT

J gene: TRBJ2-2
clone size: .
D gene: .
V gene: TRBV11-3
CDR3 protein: CASAPRSNTGELFF
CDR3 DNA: TGTGCCAGCGCCCCACGCTCGAACACCGGGGAGCTGTTTTTT

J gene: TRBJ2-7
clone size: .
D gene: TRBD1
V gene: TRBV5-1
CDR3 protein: CASSFRGQGNEQYF
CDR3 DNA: TGCGCCAGCAGCTTTAGGGGACAGGGAAACGAGCAGTACTTC

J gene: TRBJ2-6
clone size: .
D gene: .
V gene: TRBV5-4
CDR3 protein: CASSHRGRGPTGANVLTF
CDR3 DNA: TGTGCCAGCAGCCACCGGGGTCGGGGTCCCACTGGGGCCAACGTCCTGACTTTC

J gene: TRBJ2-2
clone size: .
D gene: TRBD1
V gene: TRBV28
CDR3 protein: CASSLIGTGNTGELFF
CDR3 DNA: TGTGCCAGCAGTTTGATCGGGACAGGGAACACCGGGGAGCTGTTTTTT

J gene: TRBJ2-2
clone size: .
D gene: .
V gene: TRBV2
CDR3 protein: CASRGFTTGELFF
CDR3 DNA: TGTGCCAGCAGGGGATTTACCACCGGGGAGCTGTTTTTT

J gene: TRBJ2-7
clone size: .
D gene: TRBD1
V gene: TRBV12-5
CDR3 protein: CASGLTGFYEQYF
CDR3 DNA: TGTGCTAGTGGTCTGACAGGGTTCTACGAGCAGTACTTC

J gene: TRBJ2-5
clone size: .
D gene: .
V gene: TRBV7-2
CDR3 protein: CASSLDPLQETQYF
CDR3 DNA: TGTGCCAGCAGCCTAGACCCTTTACAAGAGACCCAGTACTTC

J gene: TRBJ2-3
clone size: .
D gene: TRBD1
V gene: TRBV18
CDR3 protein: CASSPRQGADTQYF
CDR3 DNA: TGTGCCAGCTCACCGCGACAGGGGGCAGATACGCAGTATTTT

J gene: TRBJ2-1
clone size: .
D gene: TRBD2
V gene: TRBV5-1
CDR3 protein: CASSNGLAGAEQFF
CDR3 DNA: TGCGCCAGCAGCAACGGACTAGCGGGAGCTGAGCAGTTCTTC

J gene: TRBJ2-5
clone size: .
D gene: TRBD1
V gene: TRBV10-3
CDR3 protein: CAISLTGLGETQYF
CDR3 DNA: TGTGCCATCAGCCTGACAGGGCTGGGGGAGACCCAGTACTTC

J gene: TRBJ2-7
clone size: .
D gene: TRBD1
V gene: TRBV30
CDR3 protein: CAWSVLYPGQGVHEQYF
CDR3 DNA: TGTGCCTGGAGTGTCCTTTACCCCGGACAGGGAGTCCACGAGCAGTACTTC

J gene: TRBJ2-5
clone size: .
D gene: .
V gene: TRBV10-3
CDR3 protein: CAISDRTGGAETQYF
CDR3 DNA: TGTGCCATCAGTGATCGGACCGGCGGGGCAGAGACCCAGTACTTC

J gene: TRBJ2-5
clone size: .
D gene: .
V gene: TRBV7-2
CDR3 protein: CASSLETARTQYF
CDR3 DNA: TGTGCCAGCAGCTTAGAAACGGCGAGGACCCAGTACTTC

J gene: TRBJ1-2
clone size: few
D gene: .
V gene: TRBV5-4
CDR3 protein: CASSLAGRHYGYTF
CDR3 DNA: TGTGCCAGCAGCTTGGCAGGGAGGCACTATGGCTACACCTTC

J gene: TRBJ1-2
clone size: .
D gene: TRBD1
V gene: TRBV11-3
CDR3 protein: CASSLGAGTGVLGYTF
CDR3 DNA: TGTGCCAGCAGCTTAGGCGCCGGGACAGGGGTTCTTGGCTACACCTTC

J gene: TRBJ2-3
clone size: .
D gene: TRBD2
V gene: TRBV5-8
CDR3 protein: CASSRGLAGLDTQYF
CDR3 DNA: TGTGCCAGCAGCAGGGGACTAGCGGGATTAGATACGCAGTATTTT

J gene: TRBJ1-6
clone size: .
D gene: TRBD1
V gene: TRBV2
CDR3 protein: CASRDREISPLHF
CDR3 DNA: TGTGCCAGCAGGGACAGGGAGATTTCACCCCTCCACTTT

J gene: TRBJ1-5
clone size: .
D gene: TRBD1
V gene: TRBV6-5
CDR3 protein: CASSSTGGSNQPQHF
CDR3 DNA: TGTGCCAGCAGCTCTACAGGGGGTAGCAATCAGCCCCAGCATTTT

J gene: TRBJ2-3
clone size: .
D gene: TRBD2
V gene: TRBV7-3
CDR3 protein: CASSSLAGSTDTQYF
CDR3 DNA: TGTGCCAGCAGCTCCTTAGCGGGGAGCACAGATACGCAGTATTTT

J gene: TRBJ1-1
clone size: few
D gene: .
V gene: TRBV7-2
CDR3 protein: CASSWNGGGTEAFF
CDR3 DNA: TGTGCCAGCAGCTGGAATGGGGGGGGCACTGAAGCTTTCTTT

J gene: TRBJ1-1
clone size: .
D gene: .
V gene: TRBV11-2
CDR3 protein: CASSLVFGFGGVVTEAFF
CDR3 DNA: TGTGCCAGCAGCTTAGTTTTCGGTTTTGGGGGGGTCGTCACTGAAGCTTTCTTT

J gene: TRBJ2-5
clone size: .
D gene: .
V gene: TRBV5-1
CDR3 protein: CASSWGQETQYF
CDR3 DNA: TGCGCCAGCAGCTGGGGGCAAGAGACCCAGTACTTC

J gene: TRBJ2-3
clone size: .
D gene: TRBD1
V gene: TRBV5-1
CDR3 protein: CASSLTGGTTDTQYF
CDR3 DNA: TGCGCCAGCAGCTTGACAGGGGGCACCACAGATACGCAGTATTTT

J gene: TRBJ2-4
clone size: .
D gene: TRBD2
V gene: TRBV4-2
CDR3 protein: CASSQEASGRVSNIQYF
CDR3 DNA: TGTGCCAGCAGCCAAGAGGCTAGCGGGAGGGTATCAAACATTCAGTACTTC

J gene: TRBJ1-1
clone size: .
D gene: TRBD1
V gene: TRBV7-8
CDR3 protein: CASSLAGTGGSTEAFF
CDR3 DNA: TGTGCCAGCAGCTTAGCCGGGACAGGGGGCAGCACTGAAGCTTTCTTT

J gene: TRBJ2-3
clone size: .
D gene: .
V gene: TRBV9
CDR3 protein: CASTPSRGRSTDTQYF
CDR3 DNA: TGTGCCAGCACGCCCAGCAGGGGCCGAAGCACAGATACGCAGTATTTT

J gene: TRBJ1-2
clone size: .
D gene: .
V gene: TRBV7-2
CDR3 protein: CASSLTQRLMGGYTF
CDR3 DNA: TGTGCCAGCAGCTTGACCCAGAGACTGATGGGAGGCTACACCTTC

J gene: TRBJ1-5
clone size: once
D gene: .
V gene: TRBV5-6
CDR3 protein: CASSRTANQPQHF
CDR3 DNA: TGTGCCAGCAGCCGGACAGCAAATCAGCCCCAGCATTTT

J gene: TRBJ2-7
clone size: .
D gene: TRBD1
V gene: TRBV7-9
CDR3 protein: CASSLWGTGRFEQYF
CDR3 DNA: TGTGCCAGCAGCTTATGGGGGACAGGGCGGTTCGAGCAGTACTTC

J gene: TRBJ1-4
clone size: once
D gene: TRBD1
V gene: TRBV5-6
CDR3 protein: CASSPTGSTNEKLFF
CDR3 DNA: TGTGCCAGCAGCCCGACAGGGTCCACTAATGAAAAACTGTTTTTT

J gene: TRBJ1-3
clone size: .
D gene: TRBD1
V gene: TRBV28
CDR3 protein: CASSFSDRGRNTIYF
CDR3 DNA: TGTGCCAGCAGTTTTTCCGACAGGGGGAGAAACACCATATATTTT

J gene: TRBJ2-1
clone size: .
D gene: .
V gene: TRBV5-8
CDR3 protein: CASSRRQGSSYNEQFF
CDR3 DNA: TGTGCCAGCAGCCGCCGGCAGGGCAGCTCCTACAATGAGCAGTTCTTC

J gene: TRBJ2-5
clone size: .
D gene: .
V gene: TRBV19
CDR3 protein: CASSASQVQETQYF
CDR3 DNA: TGTGCCAGTAGTGCGTCACAGGTTCAAGAGACCCAGTACTTC

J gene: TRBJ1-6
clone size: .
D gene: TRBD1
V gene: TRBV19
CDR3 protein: CASSSGQGRNSPLHF
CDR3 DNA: TGTGCCAGTAGTAGCGGACAGGGGAGAAATTCACCCCTCCACTTT

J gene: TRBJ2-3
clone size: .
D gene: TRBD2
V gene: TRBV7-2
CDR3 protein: CASSELAGTQYF
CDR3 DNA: TGTGCCAGCAGCGAACTAGCGGGAACGCAGTATTTT